These 3 T cell receptor beta chains came from one sample sequenced in a study of tumor and adjacent non-tumor tissue in lung cancer. A modified ARM-PCR protocol with three rounds of nested PCR amplified TCRbeta. Each CDR3 protein is one row after TCRdb ran MiXCR on the multiplex PCR reads. This table has tens of thousands of distinct CDR3 sequences, roughly two thirds appearing once. No cell sorting was done before RNA was extracted from the tissue. Sequenced input: lung tumor tissue. The origin of the receptors is a woman aged 40 to 50 with non-small cell lung cancer.

A remark on this clonotype: A read error may produce the germline difference seen at one junction end. This chain uses TRBV11-1 with TRBJ2-1, with D possibly being TRBD1 (5 bases). Germline V gives CDR1 SGHAT, CDR2 FQDESV (reference sequence). The CDR3 extends over 15 amino acids. Here the CDR3 reads CASSPKTRQSNEKFF. The CDR3 DNA follows: TGTGCCAGTAGCCCTAAGACCCGACAGAGCAATGAGAAGTTCTTC.

In regard to this clonotype: A much larger clone differs from this one at a single base, so this may be a read error. The V gene is TRBV5-1, the J gene TRBJ2-3; 11 bases map to TRBD2. The CDR3 sequence is 14 residues long. Germline V CDR1 and CDR2: SGHRS, YFSETQ. The CDR3 sequence is CASSVAGGPDAQYF. The CDR3 DNA sequence: TGCGCCAGCAGCGTAGCGGGGGGGCCAGATGCGCAGTATTTT. The variable domain in full, completed from reference TRBV5-1 and TRBJ2-3, reads KAGVTQTPRYLIKTRGQQVTLSCSPISGHRSVSWYQQTPGQGLQFLFEYFSETQRNKGNFPGRFSGRQFSNSRSEMNVSTLELGDSALYLCASSVAGGPDAQYFGPGTRLTVL.

About this clonotype: The junction differs from germline at one of its ends, possibly a read error. This rearrangement joins TRBV7-8 to TRBJ1-2; 7 nucleotides match TRBD1. The CDR3 covers 14 residues. Germline V gene sequence: CDR1 SGHVS, CDR2 FQNEAQ. The chain's CDR3 is CDSSLATGTSGYTF. Written as DNA, the CDR3 is TGTGACAGCAGCTTAGCGACAGGGACCTCTGGCTACACCTTC.